Shown below are 22 T cell receptor beta chains from a single sample sequenced in a study of cytomegalovirus exposure and HLA in healthy donors. The PCR was carried out with 60 Vbeta primers and 13 Jbeta primers. Assay: immunoSEQ multiplex PCR; the TCRdb copy retains only in-frame clones and omits some. The sample comprises about 100,000 clones, 81% of which are singletons, and approximately 4% rests with the top ten. The sequencing sample was made of PBMCs. These receptors all stem from a woman aged 70-85 years in good health and CMV-seropositive.

The J gene is TRBJ2-7, the V gene TRBV7-9; 9 nucleotides align to TRBD1. The CDR3 is made up of 16 amino acids. V gave up 5 bases and J gave up 3 bases; unmatched junction bases: 11. From germline, CDR1 is SEHNR and CDR2 FQNEAQ (reference sequence). In DNA form, the CDR3 reads TGTGCCAGCAGCGATAGATGGACAGGGGACTTCTACGAGCAGTACTTC. This codes for CASSDRWTGDFYEQYF.

This clone was detected once. This specimen includes other DNA sequences encoding the same CDR3. The chain carries TRBV5-4 and TRBJ2-7; TRBD2 is a possible D gene (5 bases). V was trimmed by 3 bases and J by 2 bases, leaving 6 bases between them. The CDR3 length is 12 residues. CDR1 and CDR2 (germline): SGHNT, YYREEE (reference sequence). The CDR3 DNA reads TGTGCCAGCAGCTCGGGAACCTACGAGCAGTACTTC. This sequence encodes CASSSGTYEQYF. Variable domain in full (rest from reference TRBV5-4 and TRBJ2-7): ETGVTQSPTHLIKTRGQQVTLRCSSQSGHNTVSWYQQALGQGPQFIFQYYREEENGRGNFPPRFSGLQFPNYSSELNVNALELDDSALYLCASSSGTYEQYFGPGTRLTVT.

V usage is TRBV14 and J usage is TRBJ2-3; D perhaps matches TRBD2 (6 bases). The CDR3 consists of 17 residues. Trimming removed 3 bases at V and 0 bases at J, with 16 bases between. Germline loops: CDR1 SGHDN, CDR2 FVKESK. CDR3 nucleotide sequence: TGTGCCAGCAGCCATGGGGGTCACGGGACTAGCACAGATACGCAGTATTTT. Encoded protein: CASSHGGHGTSTDTQYF.

This chain joins TRBV9 and TRBJ1-4, with TRBD1 matching over 9 bases. The length of the CDR3 is 15 residues. CDR1 is SGDLS, CDR2 YYNGEE, per germline. Trimming removed 0 bases from V and 9 bases from J; junction bases left unmatched: 6. The CDR3 reads CASSVGDRDTKKLFF. CDR3 in DNA: TGTGCCAGCAGCGTAGGGGACAGGGACACGAAAAAACTGTTTTTT.

This clone was seen more than once but under ten times. J is TRBJ2-7 and V is TRBV6-5; D is perhaps TRBD2 (5 bases). The CDR3 length is 15 residues. V lost 5 bases, J lost 2 bases, and 16 bases lay in between. In germline, CDR1 is MNHEY, CDR2 SVGAGI. The CDR3 DNA follows: TGTGCCAGCAGTCTCGGACTGGAGGTTGCCTACGAGCAGTACTTC. Its translation: CASSLGLEVAYEQYF.

This rearrangement joins TRBV11-3 to TRBJ2-2, with TRBD2 identical over 9 bases. The CDR3 runs to 15 residues. Germline assignment: CDR1 SGHNT and CDR2 YENEEA. V lost 3 bases, J lost 6 bases, and 5 bases stayed unmatched. CDR3 sequence: CASSFGGRAAGELFF. For the CDR3, the DNA is TGTGCCAGCAGCTTCGGCGGGAGGGCCGCCGGGGAGCTGTTTTTT.

This sequence joins TRBV18 and TRBJ2-3; 8 bases align to TRBD1. The CDR3 has 16 residues. CDR1 and CDR2 (germline): KGHSH, LQKENI. Unmatched junction bases numbered 13, after V lost 5 bases and J lost 6 bases. The CDR3 DNA is TGTGCCAGCTCATCCGGACAGGGCGGCACAGCTGATACGCAGTATTTT. It translates to CASSSGQGGTADTQYF.

This clone has a handful of counts. V and J are TRBV4-3 and TRBJ2-7, with 10 bases that match TRBD2. The length of the CDR3 is 15 residues. The J segment lost 6 bases and the V segment lost 2 bases, leaving 7 bases of the junction unmatched. Germline CDR1 is LGHNA and CDR2 is YSLEER. The CDR3 sequence: CASSQRWLAGVEQYF. As DNA, the CDR3 is TGCGCCAGCAGCCAACGGTGGCTAGCGGGAGTCGAGCAGTACTTC.

V gene TRBV7-2 combines with J gene TRBJ1-4, with 9 bases that match TRBD1. The germline gives CDR1 SGHTA, CDR2 FQGNSA. The CDR3 is 17 residues long. V trimming: 5 bases; J trimming: 8 bases; junction bases outside the gene matches: 15. CDR3 coding DNA: TGTGCCAGCAGCATACAGGGGGCGAGGAGTTTTAAGGAAAAACTGTTTTTT. Protein product: CASSIQGARSFKEKLFF.

This chain links TRBV7-2 with TRBJ2-5; D may be TRBD2 (5 bases). V was clipped by 2 bases and J by 5 bases, with 15 bases between them. Germline CDR1 is SGHTA and CDR2 is FQGNSA. The CDR3 spans 15 residues. The CDR3 coding sequence is TGTGCCAGCAGCTTAATGGGAGCGGCTCTCGAGACCCAGTACTTC. Translation gives CASSLMGAALETQYF.

J is TRBJ2-5 and V is TRBV27, with no clear D. Germline-derived CDR1 and CDR2 are MNHEY and SMNVEV (reference sequence). This CDR3 has 16 residues. Trimming shortened V by 6 bases and J by 5 bases, and 22 bases separated the two germline ends. The CDR3 DNA is TGTGCCAGCAGCCCCAGGATACTGGGTGGTTGGGAGACCCAGTACTTC. Translating gives CASSPRILGGWETQYF.

This chain connects TRBV29-1 to TRBJ2-1, with D unresolved. In germline, CDR1 is SQVTM, CDR2 ANQGSEA. The CDR3 sequence is 12 residues long. With 4 bases removed from V and 6 bases from J, the gap between germline ends came to 10 bases. DNA of the CDR3: TGCAGCGTTGTATATACTGGCAATGAGCAGTTCTTC. Amino acid sequence: CSVVYTGNEQFF.

This chain links TRBV30 with TRBJ2-1; tentative D call: TRBD2 (5 bases). This CDR3 comprises 14 residues. Germline V gene data show CDR1 as GTSNPN and CDR2 as SVGIG (reference sequence). Trimming shortened V by 3 bases and J by 0 bases, and 9 bases separated the two germline ends. DNA of the CDR3: TGTGCCTGGAGAAGGAGCGGCTCCTACAATGAGCAGTTCTTC. Translating it yields CAWRRSGSYNEQFF.

This sequence joins TRBV18 and TRBJ2-1; 9 bases map to TRBD2. CDR1 KGHSH and CDR2 LQKENI come from the germline V gene. The CDR3 totals 15 residues. The J segment lost 5 bases and the V segment lost 2 bases, leaving 4 bases of the junction unmatched. CDR3 coding DNA: TGTGCCAGCTCACCATCGGCTAGCGGGGACAATGAGCAGTTCTTC. Its protein product is CASSPSASGDNEQFF.

The sample holds a few counts of this clone. The chain joins TRBV4-3 to TRBJ1-1; D remains unclear. Germline V gene sequence: CDR1 LGHNA, CDR2 YSLEER. The length of the CDR3 is 15 residues. V gave up 0 bases and J gave up 1 base, with 9 bases separating them. The CDR3 DNA follows: TGCGCCAGCAGCCAAGAGCCGGGAGGGAACACTGAAGCTTTCTTT. Protein: CASSQEPGGNTEAFF.

The rearrangement joins TRBV25-1 to TRBJ1-3; 7 bases are shared with TRBD1. CDR3 size: 15 residues. V was pared by 10 bases and J by 0 bases, with 9 bases of the junction left unmatched. CDR1 MGHDK and CDR2 SYGVNS come from the germline V gene. The chain's CDR3 is CAKPHRGCSGNTIYF. CDR3 sequence (DNA): TGTGCCAAACCCCACAGGGGCTGCTCTGGAAACACCATATATTTT.

The CDR3 loop reads CASSPGVKEGETQYF. As DNA, the CDR3 is TGTGCCAGCAGCCCGGGAGTCAAGGAAGGGGAGACCCAGTACTTC. The rearrangement joins TRBV9 to TRBJ2-5; maybe TRBD2 (6 bases). The V end was cut by 4 bases, the J end by 5 bases, with 18 bases between. The V gene's germline CDR1 is SGDLS and CDR2 YYNGEE. This CDR3 contains 15 residues.

The chain carries TRBV5-8 and TRBJ2-2; D unclear. The CDR3 totals 12 residues. V shed 1 base and J shed 6 bases, with 4 bases lying between them. Germline CDR1 is SGHTS and CDR2 is YDEGEE. CDR3 in amino acids: CASSLYSGELFF. The CDR3 nucleotides read TGTGCCAGCAGCTTGTATTCCGGGGAGCTGTTTTTT.

The gene calls are TRBV27 and TRBJ2-5; D unresolved. This CDR3 is built from 14 residues. Per germline, CDR1 MNHEY and CDR2 SMNVEV (reference sequence). V lost 5 bases to trimming and J lost 4 bases, with 14 bases between them. The CDR3 nucleotides read TGTGCCAGCAGTCAATCGTGGTCGGGAGAGACCCAGTACTTC. This translates into CASSQSWSGETQYF.

This chain's CDR3 is CASSFIPRTGGGYTF. Here the CDR3 DNA reads TGTGCCAGCAGTTTTATTCCCCGGACAGGGGGTGGCTACACCTTC. This chain links TRBV28 with TRBJ1-2; 10 nucleotides agree with TRBD1. Germline V gene lookup returns CDR1 MDHEN and CDR2 SYDVKM. This CDR3 comprises 15 residues. V trimming: 3 bases; J trimming: 7 bases; junction bases outside the gene matches: 8.

V usage is TRBV29-1 and J usage is TRBJ2-3, with 11 nucleotides matching TRBD1. This CDR3 region has 14 residues. From germline, CDR1 is SQVTM and CDR2 ANQGSEA. V lost 7 bases and J lost 5; bases outside the gene matches: 8. The CDR3 DNA is TGCAGCGCTCTGGTAGGGACAGGGGGAGATACGCAGTATTTT. Amino acids: CSALVGTGGDTQYF.

The rearrangement links TRBV28 to TRBJ2-5, with D possibly TRBD1 on 6 matching bases. The CDR3 totals 15 residues. The germline V and J ends were trimmed by 8 bases and 3 bases, with 19 bases remaining between them. Germline values: CDR1 MDHEN, CDR2 SYDVKM. The CDR3 coding sequence is TGTGCCAGCGGTCCACAGGGTTGGGGCGAAGAGACCCAGTACTTC. Its translation is CASGPQGWGEETQYF.